This TCR beta chain was recorded in a study of blood T cell repertoires in COVID-19. Looking at the study overall: Researchers got acute and convalescent COVID-19 samples from the United States, Italy and Spain.

The protocol was immunoSEQ multiplex PCR, while the TCRdb copy is restricted to in-frame clones and leaves out a portion. The repertoire has some 200,000 clones, about 78% of them found once; the top ten carry 17%. With 0 bases clipped from V and 9 bases from J, the junction kept 4 bases outside the gene matches. The CDR3 consists of 13 residues. Germline lookup yields CDR1 SGHAT and CDR2 FQNNGV. Sequenced input: PBMCs or T cells enriched from blood (not recorded which). The chain couples TRBV11-2 to TRBJ1-1; 7 bases agree with TRBD1. This clonotype originated in a woman aged 45-59 years who had recovered from COVID-19. The chain's CDR3 is CASSLDGTDKAFF. The CDR3 DNA reads TGTGCCAGCAGCTTAGATGGGACAGACAAAGCTTTCTTT.